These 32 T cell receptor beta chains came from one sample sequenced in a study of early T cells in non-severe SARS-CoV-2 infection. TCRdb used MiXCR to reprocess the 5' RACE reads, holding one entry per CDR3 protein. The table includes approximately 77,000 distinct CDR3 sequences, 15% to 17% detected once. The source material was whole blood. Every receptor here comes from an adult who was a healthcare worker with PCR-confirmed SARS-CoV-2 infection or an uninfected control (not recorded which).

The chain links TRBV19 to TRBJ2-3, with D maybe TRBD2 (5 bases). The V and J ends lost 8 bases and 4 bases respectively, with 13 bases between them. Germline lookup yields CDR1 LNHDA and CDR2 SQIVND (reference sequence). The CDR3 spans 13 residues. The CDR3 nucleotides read TGTGCCAGTTCCGGGGTTAGCGCAGATACGCAGTATTTT. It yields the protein CASSGVSADTQYF.

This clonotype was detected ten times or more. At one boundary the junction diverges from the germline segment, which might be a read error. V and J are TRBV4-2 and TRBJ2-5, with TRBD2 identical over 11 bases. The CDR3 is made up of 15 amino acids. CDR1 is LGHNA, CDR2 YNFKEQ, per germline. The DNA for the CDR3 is TGTGCCAGTAGCCAAGTAGCGGGGGGGCAAGAGACCCAGTACTTC. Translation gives CASSQVAGGQETQYF.

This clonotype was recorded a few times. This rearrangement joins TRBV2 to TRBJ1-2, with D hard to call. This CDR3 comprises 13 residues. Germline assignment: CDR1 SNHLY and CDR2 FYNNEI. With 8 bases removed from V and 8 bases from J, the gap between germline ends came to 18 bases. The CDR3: CASPAREFGGYTF. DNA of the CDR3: TGTGCCAGCCCTGCAAGGGAGTTCGGAGGCTACACCTTC. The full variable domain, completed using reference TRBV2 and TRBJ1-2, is EPEVTQTPSHQVTQMGQEVILRCVPISNHLYFYWYRQILGQKVEFLVSFYNNEISEKSEIFDDQFSVERPDGSNFTLKIRSTKLEDSAMYFCASPAREFGGYTFGSGTRLTVV.

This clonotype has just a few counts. CDR3 sequence: CASSFRGGQEQFF. The DNA of the CDR3 is TGTGCCAGCAGCTTCCGAGGAGGCCAGGAGCAGTTCTTC. The chain combines TRBV5-4 with TRBJ2-1; a possible D gene is TRBD2 (5 bases). CDR1 and CDR2 (germline): SGHNT, YYREEE (reference sequence). V lost 2 bases, J lost 10 bases, and 13 bases lay in between. The CDR3 is made up of 13 amino acids. The full variable domain, with the rest looked up from reference TRBV5-4 and TRBJ2-1, is ETGVTQSPTHLIKTRGQQVTLRCSSQSGHNTVSWYQQALGQGPQFIFQYYREEENGRGNFPPRFSGLQFPNYSSELNVNALELDDSALYLCASSFRGGQEQFFGPGTRLTVL.

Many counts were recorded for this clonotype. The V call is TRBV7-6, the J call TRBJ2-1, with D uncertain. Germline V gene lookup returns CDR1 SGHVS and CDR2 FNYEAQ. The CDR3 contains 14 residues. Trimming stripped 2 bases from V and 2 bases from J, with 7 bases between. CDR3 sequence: CASSLSGPYNEQFF. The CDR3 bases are TGTGCCAGCAGCTTATCGGGCCCCTACAATGAGCAGTTCTTC.

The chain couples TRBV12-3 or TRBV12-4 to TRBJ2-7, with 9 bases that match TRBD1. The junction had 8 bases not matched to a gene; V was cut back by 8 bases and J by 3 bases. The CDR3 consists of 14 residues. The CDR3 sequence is CASRSRQGVYEQYF. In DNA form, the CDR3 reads TGTGCCAGCCGCTCCCGACAGGGGGTCTACGAGCAGTACTTC.

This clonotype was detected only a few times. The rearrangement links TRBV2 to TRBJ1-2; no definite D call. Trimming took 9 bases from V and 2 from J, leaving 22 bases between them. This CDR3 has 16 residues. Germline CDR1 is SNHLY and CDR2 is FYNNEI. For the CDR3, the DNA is TGTGCCAGTTCCCCCCCCCTGGGAGCCCGGAACTATGGCTACACCTTC. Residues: CASSPPLGARNYGYTF.

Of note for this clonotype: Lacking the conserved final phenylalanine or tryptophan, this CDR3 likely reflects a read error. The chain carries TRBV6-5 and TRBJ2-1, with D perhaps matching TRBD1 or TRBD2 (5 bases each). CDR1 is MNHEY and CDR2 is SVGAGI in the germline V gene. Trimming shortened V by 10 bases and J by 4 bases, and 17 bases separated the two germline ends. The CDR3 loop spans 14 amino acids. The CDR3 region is CATAKSGRYNEQFL. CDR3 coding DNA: TGTGCCACCGCAAAATCGGGACGGTACAATGAGCAGTTCCTC.

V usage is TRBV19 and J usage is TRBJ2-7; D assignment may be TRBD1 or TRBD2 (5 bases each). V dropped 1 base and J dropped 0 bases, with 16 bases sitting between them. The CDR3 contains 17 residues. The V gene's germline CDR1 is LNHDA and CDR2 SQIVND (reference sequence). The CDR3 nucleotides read TGTGCCAGTAGTATAGGACTCTTGACGGGACCCTCCTACGAGCAGTACTTC. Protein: CASSIGLLTGPSYEQYF.

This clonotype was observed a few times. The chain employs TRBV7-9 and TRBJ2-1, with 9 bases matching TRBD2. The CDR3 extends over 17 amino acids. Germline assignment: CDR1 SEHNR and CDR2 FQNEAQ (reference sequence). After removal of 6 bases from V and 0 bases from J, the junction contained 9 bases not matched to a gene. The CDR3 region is CASSPTTSGSSYNEQFF. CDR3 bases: TGTGCCAGCAGTCCCACGACTAGCGGTAGCTCCTACAATGAGCAGTTCTTC. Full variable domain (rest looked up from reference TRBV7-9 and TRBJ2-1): DTGVSQNPRHKITKRGQNVTFRCDPISEHNRLYWYRQTLGQGPEFLTYFQNEAQLEKSRLLSDRFSAERPKGSFSTLEIQRTEQGDSAMYLCASSPTTSGSSYNEQFFGPGTRLTVL.

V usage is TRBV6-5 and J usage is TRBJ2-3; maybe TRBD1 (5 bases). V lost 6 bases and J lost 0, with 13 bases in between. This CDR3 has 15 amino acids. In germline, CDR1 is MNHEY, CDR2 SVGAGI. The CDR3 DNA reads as TGTGCCAGCAGAGTATTTCCAGGGAGCACAGATACGCAGTATTTT. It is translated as CASRVFPGSTDTQYF.

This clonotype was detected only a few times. CDR3 protein: CASSRVAANTGELFF. The CDR3 DNA sequence: TGTGCCAGCAGCCGCGTTGCAGCGAACACCGGGGAGCTGTTTTTT. The J gene is TRBJ2-2, the V gene TRBV11-3; no definite D call. V was clipped by 5 bases and J by 0 bases, with 10 bases between them. Germline V lookup: CDR1 SGHNT, CDR2 YENEEA. This CDR3 has 15 residues.

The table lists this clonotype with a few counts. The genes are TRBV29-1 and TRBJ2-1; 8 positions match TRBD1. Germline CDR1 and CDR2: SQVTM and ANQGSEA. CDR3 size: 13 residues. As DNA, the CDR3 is TGCAGTTCGACAGGGGCGGGTTACAATGAGCAGTTCTTC. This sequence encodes CSSTGAGYNEQFF.

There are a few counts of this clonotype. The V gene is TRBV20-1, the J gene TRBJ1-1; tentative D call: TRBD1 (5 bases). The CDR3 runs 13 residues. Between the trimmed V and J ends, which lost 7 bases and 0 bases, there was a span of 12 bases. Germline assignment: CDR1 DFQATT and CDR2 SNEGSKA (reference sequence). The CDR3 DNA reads TGCAGTGGAACGGGGGGGATGAACACTGAAGCTTTCTTT. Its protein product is CSGTGGMNTEAFF.

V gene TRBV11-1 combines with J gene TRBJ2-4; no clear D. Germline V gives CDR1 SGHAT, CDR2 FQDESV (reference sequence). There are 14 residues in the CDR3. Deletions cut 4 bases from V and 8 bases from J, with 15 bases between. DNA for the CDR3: TGTGCCAGCAGCTCCCTACCTTTAGGAGACATTCAGTACTTC. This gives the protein CASSSLPLGDIQYF.

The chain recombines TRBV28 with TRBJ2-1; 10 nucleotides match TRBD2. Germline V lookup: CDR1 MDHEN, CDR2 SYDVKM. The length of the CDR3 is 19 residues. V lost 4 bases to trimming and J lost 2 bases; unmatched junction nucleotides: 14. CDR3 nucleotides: TGTGCCAGCAGTTCCCGGACAGGAAGGACTAGCGGAACCTACAATGAGCAGTTCTTC. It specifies CASSSRTGRTSGTYNEQFF.

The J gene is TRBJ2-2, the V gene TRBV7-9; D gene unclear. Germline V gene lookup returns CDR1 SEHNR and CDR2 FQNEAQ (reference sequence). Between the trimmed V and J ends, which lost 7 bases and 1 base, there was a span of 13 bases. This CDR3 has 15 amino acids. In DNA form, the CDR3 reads TGTGCCAGCACCCGAGGCACATTGAACACCGGGGAGCTGTTTTTT. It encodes CASTRGTLNTGELFF.

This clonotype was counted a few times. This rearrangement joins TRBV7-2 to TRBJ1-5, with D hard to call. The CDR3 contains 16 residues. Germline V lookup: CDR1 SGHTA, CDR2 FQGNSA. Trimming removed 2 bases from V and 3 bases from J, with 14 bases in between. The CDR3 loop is CASSLQSTGSNQPQHF. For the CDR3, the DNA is TGTGCCAGCAGCTTACAGTCTACCGGTTCCAATCAGCCCCAGCATTTT.

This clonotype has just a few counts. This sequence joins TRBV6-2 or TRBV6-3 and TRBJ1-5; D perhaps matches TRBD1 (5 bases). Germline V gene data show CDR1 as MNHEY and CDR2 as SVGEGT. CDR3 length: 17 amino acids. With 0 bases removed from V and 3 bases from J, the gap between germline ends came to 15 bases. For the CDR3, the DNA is TGTGCCAGCAGTTACTCAGGAAACAGGCTACTCAATCAGCCCCAGCATTTT. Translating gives CASSYSGNRLLNQPQHF.

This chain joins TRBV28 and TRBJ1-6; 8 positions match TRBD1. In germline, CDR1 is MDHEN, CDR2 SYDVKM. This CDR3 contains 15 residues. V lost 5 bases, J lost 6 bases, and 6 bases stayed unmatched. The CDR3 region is CASSRGQAGNSPLHF. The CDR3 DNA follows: TGTGCCAGCAGTAGGGGACAGGCCGGTAATTCACCCCTCCACTTT. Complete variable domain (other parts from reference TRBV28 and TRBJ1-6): DVKVTQSSRYLVKRTGEKVFLECVQDMDHENMFWYRQDPGLGLRLIYFSYDVKMKEKGDIPEGYSVSREKKERFSLILESASTNQTSMYLCASSRGQAGNSPLHFGNGTRLTVT.

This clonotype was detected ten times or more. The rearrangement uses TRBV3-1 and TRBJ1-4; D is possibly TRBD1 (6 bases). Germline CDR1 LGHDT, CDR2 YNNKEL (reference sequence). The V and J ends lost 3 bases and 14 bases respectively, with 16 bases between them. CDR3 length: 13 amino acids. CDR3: CASSQGHGELLFF. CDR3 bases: TGTGCCAGCAGCCAGGGACACGGGGAATTGCTGTTTTTT.

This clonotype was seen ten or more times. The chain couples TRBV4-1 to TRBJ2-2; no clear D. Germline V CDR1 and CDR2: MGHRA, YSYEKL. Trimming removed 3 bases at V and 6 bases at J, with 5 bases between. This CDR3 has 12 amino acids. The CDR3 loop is CASSHPAGELFF. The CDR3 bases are TGCGCCAGCAGCCATCCCGCCGGGGAGCTGTTTTTT.

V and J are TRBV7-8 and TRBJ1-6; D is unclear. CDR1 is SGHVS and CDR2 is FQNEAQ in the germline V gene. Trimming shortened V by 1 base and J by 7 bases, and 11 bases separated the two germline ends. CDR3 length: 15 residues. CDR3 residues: CASSLVVGSNSPLHF. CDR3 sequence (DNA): TGTGCCAGCAGCTTAGTTGTAGGGAGCAATTCACCCCTCCACTTT.

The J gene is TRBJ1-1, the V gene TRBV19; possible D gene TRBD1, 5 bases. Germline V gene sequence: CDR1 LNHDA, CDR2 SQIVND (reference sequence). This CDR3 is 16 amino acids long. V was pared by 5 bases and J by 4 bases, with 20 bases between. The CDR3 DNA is TGTGCCAGTAGTTCTATGTCCTTTGGGGGACGCACTGAAGCTTTCTTT. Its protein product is CASSSMSFGGRTEAFF.

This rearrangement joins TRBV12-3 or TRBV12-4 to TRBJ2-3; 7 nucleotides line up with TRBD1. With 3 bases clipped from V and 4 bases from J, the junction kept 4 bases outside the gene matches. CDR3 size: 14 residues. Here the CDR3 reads CASSLTGTSDTQYF. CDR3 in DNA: TGTGCCAGCAGTTTGACAGGGACGTCAGATACGCAGTATTTT.

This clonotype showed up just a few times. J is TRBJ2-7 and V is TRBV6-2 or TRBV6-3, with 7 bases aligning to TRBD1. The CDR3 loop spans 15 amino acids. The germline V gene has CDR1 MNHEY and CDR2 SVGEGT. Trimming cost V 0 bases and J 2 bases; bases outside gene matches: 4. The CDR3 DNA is TGTGCCAGCAGTTACTCCCGGGACAGCCCCTACGAGCAGTACTTC. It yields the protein CASSYSRDSPYEQYF.

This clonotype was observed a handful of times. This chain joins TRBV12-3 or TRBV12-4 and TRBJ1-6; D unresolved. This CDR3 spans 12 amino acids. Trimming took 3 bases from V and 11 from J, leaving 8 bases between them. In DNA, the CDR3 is TGTGCCAGCAGTTTCTCGGGCACACCCCTCCACTTT. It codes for CASSFSGTPLHF.

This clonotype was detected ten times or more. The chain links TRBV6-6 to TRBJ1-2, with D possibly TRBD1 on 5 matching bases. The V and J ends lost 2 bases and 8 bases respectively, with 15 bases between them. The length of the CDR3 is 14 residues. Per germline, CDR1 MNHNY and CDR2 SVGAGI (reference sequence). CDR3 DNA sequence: TGTGCCAGCAGTTACGGGACGCAATGGGGGGGCTACACCTTC. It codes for CASSYGTQWGGYTF.

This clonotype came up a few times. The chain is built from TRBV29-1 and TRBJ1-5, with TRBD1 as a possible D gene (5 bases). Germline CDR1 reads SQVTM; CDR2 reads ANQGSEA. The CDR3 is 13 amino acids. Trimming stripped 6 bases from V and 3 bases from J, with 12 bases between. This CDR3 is CSVRTGANQPQHF. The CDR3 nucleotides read TGCAGCGTAAGAACCGGGGCCAATCAGCCCCAGCATTTT. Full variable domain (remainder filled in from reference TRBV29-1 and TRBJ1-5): SAVISQKPSRDICQRGTSLTIQCQVDSQVTMMFWYRQQPGQSLTLIATANQGSEATYESGFVIDKFPISRPNLTFSTLTVSNMSPEDSSIYLCSVRTGANQPQHFGDGTRLSIL.

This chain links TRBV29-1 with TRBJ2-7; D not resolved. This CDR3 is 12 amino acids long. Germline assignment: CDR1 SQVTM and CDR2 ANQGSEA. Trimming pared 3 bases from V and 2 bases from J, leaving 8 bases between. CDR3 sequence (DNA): TGCAGCGTTGAGGTCGGAACCTACGAGCAGTACTTC. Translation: CSVEVGTYEQYF.

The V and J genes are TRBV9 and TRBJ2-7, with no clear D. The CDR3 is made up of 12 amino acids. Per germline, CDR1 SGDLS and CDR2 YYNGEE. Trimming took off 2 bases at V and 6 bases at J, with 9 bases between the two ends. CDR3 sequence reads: CASSVGQAEQYF. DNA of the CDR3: TGTGCCAGCAGCGTGGGTCAAGCCGAGCAGTACTTC. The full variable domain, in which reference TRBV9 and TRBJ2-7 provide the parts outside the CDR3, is DSGVTQTPKHLITATGQRVTLRCSPRSGDLSVYWYQQSLDQGLQFLIQYYNGEERAKGNILERFSAQQFPDLHSELNLSSLELGDSALYFCASSVGQAEQYFGPGTRLTVT.

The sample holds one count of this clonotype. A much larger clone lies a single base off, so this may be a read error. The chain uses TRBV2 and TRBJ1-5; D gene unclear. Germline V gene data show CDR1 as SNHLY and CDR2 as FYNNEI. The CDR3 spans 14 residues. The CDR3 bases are TGTGCCAGCAGTGTAGGGAGGCTTAATCAGCCCCATCATTTT. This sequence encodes CASSVGRLNQPHHF.